This T cell receptor (beta chain) is drawn from a study of Ad26.COV2.S vaccination and SARS-CoV-2 variants. Turning to the study itself: The study gave Ad26.COV2.S intramuscularly, once or twice 56 days apart.

The study's findings and limits: Vaccinees displayed broader spike-specific TCR repertoires than placebo recipients.

On this clone: Antigen specificity is unknown.

This CDR3 is 15 amino acids long. V was trimmed by 0 bases and J by 5 bases, leaving 11 bases between them. The germline gives CDR1 SGHRS, CDR2 YFSETQ. The method was immunoSEQ multiplex PCR; TCRdb's version includes in-frame clones alone and lacks a portion of them. The table includes roughly 680,000 clones, more than 70% detected once. The sample's treatment: roughly 20 received Ad26.COV2.S at low or high dose, single or two shots; about 5 received placebo; per-sample allocation not given. Repertoires come from day 63 after the first vaccine or placebo injection. The donor's status was that of an adult aged 18-55 years in Boston. Ad26.COV2.S expressed prefusion-stabilized spike from the original Wuhan strain.

The sequence derives from a person aged 18-60 years who received the Ad26.COV2.S COVID-19 vaccine or a placebo. The source material was peripheral blood, sampled in a trial of Ad26.COV2.S vaccine versus placebo. This sequence joins TRBV5-1 and TRBJ1-4, with D possibly matching TRBD1 (6 bases). CDR3 sequence reads: CASSLADRINEKLFF. In DNA form, the CDR3 reads TGCGCCAGCAGCTTGGCCGACAGGATCAATGAAAAACTGTTTTTT. Full variable domain (remainder filled in from reference TRBV5-1 and TRBJ1-4): KAGVTQTPRYLIKTRGQQVTLSCSPISGHRSVSWYQQTPGQGLQFLFEYFSETQRNKGNFPGRFSGRQFSNSRSEMNVSTLELGDSALYLCASSLADRINEKLFFGSGTQLSVL.